This T cell receptor beta chain was found in a study of tumor-infiltrating lymphocytes in oesophageal squamous cell carcinoma. This CDR3 region has 16 residues. Germline V lookup: CDR1 LNHDA, CDR2 SQIVND (reference sequence). Trimming removed 1 base from V and 5 bases from J, with 15 bases in between. Using its own MiXCR run on the PCR reads, TCRdb lists one record per CDR3 protein. The data show about 10,000 distinct CDR3 sequences, with roughly 60% seen just once and around 33% held by the top ten. The chain uses TRBV19 and TRBJ2-1, with D tentatively TRBD1 or TRBD2 (7 bases each). The sample consisted of esophageal tumor tissue. The sequence was collected from a male donor with esophageal squamous cell carcinoma. In DNA, the CDR3 is TGTGCCAGTAGTATAGCAGGGGGGGGGCAGAACAATGAGCAGTTCTTC. Its translation: CASSIAGGGQNNEQFF. Drawing the rest from reference TRBV19 and TRBJ2-1, the complete variable domain is DGGITQSPKYLFRKEGQNVTLSCEQNLNHDAMYWYRQDPGQGLRLIYYSQIVNDFQKGDIAEGYSVSREKKESFPLTVTSAQKNPTAFYLCASSIAGGGQNNEQFFGPGTRLTVL.